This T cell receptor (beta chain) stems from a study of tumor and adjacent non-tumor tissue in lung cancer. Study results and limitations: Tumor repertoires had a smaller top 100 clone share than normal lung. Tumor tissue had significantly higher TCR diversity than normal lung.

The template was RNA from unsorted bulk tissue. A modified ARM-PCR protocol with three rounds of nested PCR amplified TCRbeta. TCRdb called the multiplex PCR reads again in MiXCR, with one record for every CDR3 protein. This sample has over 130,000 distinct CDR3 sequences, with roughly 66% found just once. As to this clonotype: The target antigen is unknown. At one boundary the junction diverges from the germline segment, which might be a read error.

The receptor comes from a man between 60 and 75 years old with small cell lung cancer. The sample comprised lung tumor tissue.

The CDR3 protein is CTSSQEASGALNEQFF. The CDR3 nucleotides read TGCACCAGCAGCCAAGAGGCTAGCGGGGCCCTTAATGAGCAGTTCTTC. The chain joins TRBV4-1 to TRBJ2-1; 9 bases match TRBD2. The germline V gene has CDR1 MGHRA and CDR2 YSYEKL. The length of the CDR3 is 16 residues.